Listed below are T cell receptor beta chains from one sample, sequenced in a study of cytomegalovirus exposure and HLA in healthy donors. The repertoire was sequenced with immunoSEQ multiplex PCR; TCRdb's copy has only in-frame clones and lacks some. This listing includes tens of thousands of clones. Sequenced material: PBMCs. Source of these receptors: a man aged 18 to 30 in good health and CMV-seropositive. Each CDR3 is given with its conserved first and last residue. The D gene is left open where the match is weak.

v_gene	j_gene	d_gene	CDR3nt	CDR3aa
TRBV7-7	TRBJ2-1	-	TGTGCTAGCAGTTTTAACAGGGACAATGAGCAGTTCTTC	CASSFNRDNEQFF
TRBV5-1	TRBJ1-5	-	TGCGCCAGCAGCTTAACGGGGGGTGGAATCAATCAGCCCCAGCATTTT	CASSLTGGGINQPQHF
TRBV6-4	TRBJ1-6	-	TGTGCCAGCAGTGACCAGACAGGAGATAATTCACCCCTCCACTTT	CASSDQTGDNSPLHF
TRBV25-1	TRBJ2-5	TRBD1	TGTGCCAGCAGTCGTCCCGGGACAGGGGGAGAGACCCAGTACTTC	CASSRPGTGGETQYF
TRBV5-1	TRBJ1-2	-	TGCGCCAGCAGCTTGGTTACACGGGTTCAATTGGACTATGGCTACACCTTC	CASSLVTRVQLDYGYTF
TRBV4-1	TRBJ2-7	TRBD1	TGCGCCAGCAGCTCTCGGGACAGGTACGAGCAGTACTTC	CASSSRDRYEQYF
TRBV20-1	TRBJ2-3	-	TGCAGTGCTGTAGAGGTCGATACGCAGTATTTT	CSAVEVDTQYF
TRBV7-9	TRBJ2-7	TRBD2	TGTGCCACTTCCCCGACTAGCACACAATACGAGCAGTACTTC	CATSPTSTQYEQYF
TRBV19	TRBJ2-6	-	TGTGCCAGTAGTTCCCGTTATCAGGGTGGCGGGGCCAACGTCCTGACTTTC	CASSSRYQGGGANVLTF
TRBV27	TRBJ1-1	-	TGTGCCAGCGGAAATTACCAGGGGAACACTGAAGCTTTCTTT	CASGNYQGNTEAFF
TRBV14	TRBJ2-1	TRBD2	TGTGCCAGCAGCCATCCAGCGGGAGGGCTCGGTGAGCAGTTCTTC	CASSHPAGGLGEQFF
TRBV5-1	TRBJ2-7	-	TGCGCCAGCAGCTTTTTGGACATCTCCTACGAGCAGTACTTC	CASSFLDISYEQYF
TRBV5-8	TRBJ2-1	-	TGTGCCCGGCCGGGGAGATTTTACAATGAGCAGTTCTTC	CARPGRFYNEQFF
TRBV4-1	TRBJ1-5	-	TGCGCCAGCAGCCAAGATGACAGCCGTTATCAGCCCCAGCATTTT	CASSQDDSRYQPQHF
TRBV5-6	TRBJ1-4	-	TGTGCCAGCAGCCTAATTGCAACTAATGAAAAACTGTTTTTT	CASSLIATNEKLFF
TRBV4-1	TRBJ2-3	-	TGCGCCAGCAGCCGCTGGCAGGGTGATACGCAGTATTTT	CASSRWQGDTQYF
TRBV19	TRBJ2-5	-	TGTGCCAGTAGTGGCGTCGGGGCCCAGTACTTC	CASSGVGAQYF
TRBV2	TRBJ2-3	-	TGTGCCAGCAGCCTGGGGGGAGCGGATACGCAGTATTTT	CASSLGGADTQYF
TRBV6-1	TRBJ1-1	-	TGTGCCAGCAGTGAAGTTGGACAGAACACTGAAGCTTTCTTT	CASSEVGQNTEAFF
TRBV20-1	TRBJ1-2	-	TGCAGTGTTACGACAAGAGGGGGCTACACCTTC	CSVTTRGGYTF
TRBV5-1	TRBJ2-2	-	TGCGCCAGCAGCTTGGATGTCGGGTCCACCGGGGAGCTGTTTTTT	CASSLDVGSTGELFF
TRBV29-1	TRBJ1-2	-	TGCAACGTCCAGGAAGGCTATGGCTACACCTTC	CNVQEGYGYTF
TRBV5-1	TRBJ1-2	-	TGCGCCAGCAGCTTCGACAGAGCTAACTATGGCTACACCTTC	CASSFDRANYGYTF
TRBV28	TRBJ2-3	-	TGTGCCAGCAGTTTATTGTCGGGAGATACGCAGTATTTT	CASSLLSGDTQYF
TRBV5-4	TRBJ1-4	TRBD1	TGTGCCAGCAGCGCTAACCGGGACAGGGGTGGGGAAAAACTGTTTTTT	CASSANRDRGGEKLFF
TRBV28	TRBJ1-2	-	TGTGCCAGCAGGATCCAGGACAAGAACTATGGCTACACCTTC	CASRIQDKNYGYTF
TRBV5-1	TRBJ2-7	TRBD1	TGCGCCAGCAGCTTCGGGACAGCGATCTACGAGCAGTACTTC	CASSFGTAIYEQYF
TRBV9	TRBJ2-3	TRBD2	TGTGCCAGCAGCGCGACTAGCGGGAGGGGAAATACGCAGTATTTT	CASSATSGRGNTQYF
TRBV28	TRBJ1-5	-	TGTGCCAGCAGCGGGGGGTCCGAGGATCAGCCCCAGCATTTT	CASSGGSEDQPQHF
TRBV2	TRBJ1-5	-	TGTGCCACCTCCAACTTTCCGGGACACGTAACCCGTGGCAATCAGCCCCAGCATTTT	CATSNFPGHVTRGNQPQHF
TRBV4-1	TRBJ1-5	TRBD1	TGCGCCAGCAGCCAAGATCCTGCAGGGGGGAATAGCAATCAGCCCCAGCATTTT	CASSQDPAGGNSNQPQHF
TRBV15	TRBJ2-7	-	TGTGCCACCAGCCCTACGACAGGGACTTCTTTCTACGAGCAGTACTTC	CATSPTTGTSFYEQYF
TRBV2	TRBJ1-1	-	TGTGCCAGCAGTGCAGGACAGAGTGAAGCTTTCTTT	CASSAGQSEAFF
TRBV6-6	TRBJ2-7	TRBD1	TGTGCCAGCAGTTATCCGGGACAGGGGGCCTACGAGCAGTACTTC	CASSYPGQGAYEQYF
TRBV9	TRBJ2-1	-	TGTGCCAGCAGCGGAGGACTGGGAGGCTCCTACAATGAGCAGTTCTTC	CASSGGLGGSYNEQFF
TRBV19	TRBJ2-7	-	TGTGCCAGTAGTATATCCCCGGACAGCTACGAGCAGTACTTC	CASSISPDSYEQYF
TRBV9	TRBJ2-3	TRBD2	TGTGCCAGCAGCCAGCGCCCAACTAGCGGGCTCACAGATACGCAGTATTTT	CASSQRPTSGLTDTQYF
TRBV9	TRBJ2-1	-	TGTGCCAGCAGCGTAAGCGCCTACAATGAGCAGTTCTTC	CASSVSAYNEQFF
TRBV27	TRBJ1-1	TRBD1	TGTGCCAGCAGTTTACGGGACAGGGGGACTGAAGCTTTCTTT	CASSLRDRGTEAFF
TRBV5-1	TRBJ2-5	-	TGCGCCAGCAGCTTCAGCGGGTCACGGGAGACCCAGTACTTC	CASSFSGSRETQYF
TRBV7-9	TRBJ1-2	-	TGTGCCAGCAGCTCCACAACGAACTATGGCTACACCTTC	CASSSTTNYGYTF
TRBV19	TRBJ2-1	-	TGTGCCAGTAGTATAGCTAATCTAGCGATTTACAATGAGCAGTTCTTC	CASSIANLAIYNEQFF